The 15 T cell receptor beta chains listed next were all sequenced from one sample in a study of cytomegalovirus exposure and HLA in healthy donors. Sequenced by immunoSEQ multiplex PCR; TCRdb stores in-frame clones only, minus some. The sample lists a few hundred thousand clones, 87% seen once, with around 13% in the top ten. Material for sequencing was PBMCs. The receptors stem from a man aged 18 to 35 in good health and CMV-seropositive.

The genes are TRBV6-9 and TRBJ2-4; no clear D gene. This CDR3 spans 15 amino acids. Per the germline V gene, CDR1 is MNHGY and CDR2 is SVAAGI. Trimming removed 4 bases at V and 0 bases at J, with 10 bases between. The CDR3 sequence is CASSWAIVAKNIQYF. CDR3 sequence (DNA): TGTGCCAGCAGTTGGGCGATAGTAGCCAAAAACATTCAGTACTTC.

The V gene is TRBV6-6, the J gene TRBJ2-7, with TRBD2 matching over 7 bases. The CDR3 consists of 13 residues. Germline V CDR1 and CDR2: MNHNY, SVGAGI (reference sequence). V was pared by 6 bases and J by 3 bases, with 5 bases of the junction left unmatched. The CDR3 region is CASSDGRSYEQYF. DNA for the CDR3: TGTGCCAGCAGCGACGGGAGGAGCTACGAGCAGTACTTC.

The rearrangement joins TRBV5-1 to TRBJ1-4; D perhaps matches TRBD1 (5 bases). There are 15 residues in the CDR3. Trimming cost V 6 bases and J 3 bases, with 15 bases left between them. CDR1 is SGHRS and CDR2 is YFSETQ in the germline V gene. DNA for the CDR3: TGCGCCAGCAACCCAAGAGGACAACCTAATGAAAAACTGTTTTTT. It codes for CASNPRGQPNEKLFF.

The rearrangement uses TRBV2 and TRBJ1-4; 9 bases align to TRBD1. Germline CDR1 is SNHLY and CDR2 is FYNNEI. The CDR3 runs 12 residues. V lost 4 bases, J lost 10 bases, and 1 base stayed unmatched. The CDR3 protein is CASSATGGKLFF. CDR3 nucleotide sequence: TGTGCCAGCAGTGCGACAGGGGGAAAACTGTTTTTT. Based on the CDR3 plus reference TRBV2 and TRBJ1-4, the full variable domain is EPEVTQTPSHQVTQMGQEVILRCVPISNHLYFYWYRQILGQKVEFLVSFYNNEISEKSEIFDDQFSVERPDGSNFTLKIRSTKLEDSAMYFCASSATGGKLFFGSGTQLSVL.

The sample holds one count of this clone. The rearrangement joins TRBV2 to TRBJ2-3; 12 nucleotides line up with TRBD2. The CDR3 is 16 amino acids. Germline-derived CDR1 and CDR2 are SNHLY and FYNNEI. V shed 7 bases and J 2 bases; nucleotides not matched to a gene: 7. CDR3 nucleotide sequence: TGTGCCAGCAACATGGGACTAGCGGGTTTCACAGATACGCAGTATTTT. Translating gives CASNMGLAGFTDTQYF.

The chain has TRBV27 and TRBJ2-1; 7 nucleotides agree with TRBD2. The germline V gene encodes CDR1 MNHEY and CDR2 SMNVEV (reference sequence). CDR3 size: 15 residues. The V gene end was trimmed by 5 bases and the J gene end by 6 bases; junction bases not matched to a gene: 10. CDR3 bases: TGTGCCAGCAGTGGACTAGTCCGTGTTGGCAATGAGCAGTTCTTC. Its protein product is CASSGLVRVGNEQFF.

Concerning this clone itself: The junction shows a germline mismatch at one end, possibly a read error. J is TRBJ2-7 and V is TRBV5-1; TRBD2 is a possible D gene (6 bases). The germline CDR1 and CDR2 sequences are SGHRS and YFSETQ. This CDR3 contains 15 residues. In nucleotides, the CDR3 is TGCGTCAGCAGCCTTAGTCTAGCGACCCCACGCGAGCAGTACTTC. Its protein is CVSSLSLATPREQYF. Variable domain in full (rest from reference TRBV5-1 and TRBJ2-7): KAGVTQTPRYLIKTRGQQVTLSCSPISGHRSVSWYQQTPGQGLQFLFEYFSETQRNKGNFPGRFSGRQFSNSRSEMNVSTLELGDSALYLCVSSLSLATPREQYFGPGTRLTVT.

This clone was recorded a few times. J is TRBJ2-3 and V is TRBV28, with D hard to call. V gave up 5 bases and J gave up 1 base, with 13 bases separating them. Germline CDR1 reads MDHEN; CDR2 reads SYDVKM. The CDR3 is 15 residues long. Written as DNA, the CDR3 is TGTGCCAGCAGTACCCAGAGTGGTGGCACAGATACGCAGTATTTT. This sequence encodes CASSTQSGGTDTQYF. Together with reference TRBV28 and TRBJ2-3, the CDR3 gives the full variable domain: DVKVTQSSRYLVKRTGEKVFLECVQDMDHENMFWYRQDPGLGLRLIYFSYDVKMKEKGDIPEGYSVSREKKERFSLILESASTNQTSMYLCASSTQSGGTDTQYFGPGTRLTVL.

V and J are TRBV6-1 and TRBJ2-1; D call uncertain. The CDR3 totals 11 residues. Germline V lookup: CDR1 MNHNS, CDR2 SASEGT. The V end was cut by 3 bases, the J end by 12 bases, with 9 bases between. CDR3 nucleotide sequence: TGTGCCAGCAGTGAGGGGTCCTGGCAGTTCTTC. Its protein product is CASSEGSWQFF.

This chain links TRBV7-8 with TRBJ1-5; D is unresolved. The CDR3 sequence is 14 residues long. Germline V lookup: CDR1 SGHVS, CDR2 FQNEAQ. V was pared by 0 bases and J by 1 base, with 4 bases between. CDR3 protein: CASSLANSNQPQHF. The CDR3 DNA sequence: TGTGCCAGCAGCTTAGCAAACAGCAATCAGCCCCAGCATTTT.

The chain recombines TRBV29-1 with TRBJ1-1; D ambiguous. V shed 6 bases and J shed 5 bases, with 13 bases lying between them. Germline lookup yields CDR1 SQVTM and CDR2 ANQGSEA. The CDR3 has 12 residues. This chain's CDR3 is CSVWFAGTEAFF. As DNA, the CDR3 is TGCAGCGTCTGGTTTGCGGGGACTGAAGCTTTCTTT.

In DNA, the CDR3 is TGTGCCAGCAGCTGGAGGGGGCTGGACTATGGCTACACCTTC. Translated, it gives CASSWRGLDYGYTF. This chain links TRBV5-8 with TRBJ1-2, with 7 bases that match TRBD1. Germline CDR1 and CDR2: SGHTS and YDEGEE. The CDR3 extends over 14 amino acids. V lost 3 bases and J lost 3; bases outside the gene matches: 5.

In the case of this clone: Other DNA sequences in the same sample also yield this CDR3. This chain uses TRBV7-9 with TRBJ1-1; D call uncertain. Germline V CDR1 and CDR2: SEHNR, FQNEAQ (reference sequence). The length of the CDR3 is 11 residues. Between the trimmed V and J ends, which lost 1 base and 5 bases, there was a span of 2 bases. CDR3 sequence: CASSLGTEAFF. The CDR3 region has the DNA TGTGCCAGCAGCTTAGGGACTGAAGCTTTCTTT.

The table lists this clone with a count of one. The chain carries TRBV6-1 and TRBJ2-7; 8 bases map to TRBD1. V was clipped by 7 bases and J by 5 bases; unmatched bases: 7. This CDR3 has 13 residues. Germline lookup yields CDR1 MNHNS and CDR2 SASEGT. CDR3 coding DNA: TGTGCCAGCATTAAGACAGGGGCCCACGAGCAGTACTTC. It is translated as CASIKTGAHEQYF.

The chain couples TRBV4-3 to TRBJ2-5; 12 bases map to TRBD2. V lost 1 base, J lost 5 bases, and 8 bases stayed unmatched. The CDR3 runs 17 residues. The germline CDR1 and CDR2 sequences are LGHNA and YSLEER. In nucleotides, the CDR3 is TGCGCCAGCAGCCAAGGGCGGACTAGCGGGATGGGGGAGACCCAGTACTTC. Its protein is CASSQGRTSGMGETQYF.